The clone carrying this T cell receptor beta chain came up a few times. What it binds is unknown. One entry per CDR3 protein results from TCRdb running MiXCR on the 5' RACE reads. The data contain roughly 15,000 distinct CDR3 sequences, 2.1% of them seen just once; the ten biggest clones take up 6.9%. Either OKT3 anti-CD3 antibody or CD3/CD28 beads expanded T cells from blood mononuclear cells over 3 days. This specimen belongs to a study of beta chain bispecific antibodies for T cell cancers. Study findings and constraints: The anti-TRBV5-5 antibody also binds TRBV5-6, a similar gene. The leukemia cells, rather than normal T cells, gave most of the targeted TRBV signal.

Unmatched junction bases numbered 6, after V lost 4 bases and J lost 7 bases. There are 14 residues in the CDR3. CDR1 is PRHDT, CDR2 FYEKMQ, per germline (reference sequence). Material: healthy donor T cells cultured with leukemia cells. This TCR derives from a human donor in good health. Some clones in this sample may be carry-over from other donors' samples. The chain is built from TRBV13 and TRBJ2-5, with 10 positions matching TRBD1. The CDR3 here is CASSSGQGFGTQYF. CDR3 bases: TGTGCCAGCAGCTCGGGACAGGGGTTTGGGACCCAGTACTTC.